This T cell receptor beta chain comes out of a study of shared clonotypes between healthy human individuals. The protocol was immunoSEQ multiplex PCR, while the TCRdb copy is restricted to in-frame clones and leaves out a portion. The profile shows 450,000 to 600,000 clones, about 80% of them singletons. Germline V lookup: CDR1 KGHSH, CDR2 LQKENI. The CDR3 runs 14 residues. Trimming pared 0 bases from V and 11 bases from J, leaving 16 bases between. Input material: PBMCs. The chain uses TRBV18 and TRBJ1-1; D not resolved. This sequence originates from a woman between 35 and 50 years old in good health. Some clones in this sample may be carry-over from other donors' samples. This CDR3 reads CASSPPKQSGGAFF. The CDR3, as DNA: TGTGCCAGCTCACCACCGAAACAGTCGGGTGGGGCTTTCTTT.